This T cell receptor (beta chain) was captured by sequencing in a study of blood T cell repertoires in COVID-19. This clone was recorded only once. Profiled with immunoSEQ multiplex PCR; TCRdb holds only in-frame clones, not every one. The repertoire holds some 270,000 clones, around nine tenths seen once, with more than 1.5% in the top ten. What was sequenced was PBMCs or T cells enriched from blood (not recorded which). The source is a woman aged 55-69 years who had recovered from COVID-19.

In DNA, the CDR3 is TGTGCCAGCAGTTTCCGAACAGGTAGATTGATCCACAATGAGCAGTTCTTC. It specifies CASSFRTGRLIHNEQFF. This chain connects TRBV28 to TRBJ2-1; perhaps TRBD1 as D (5 bases). With 3 bases removed from V and 5 bases from J, the gap between germline ends came to 20 bases. From germline, CDR1 is MDHEN and CDR2 SYDVKM. The CDR3 has 17 amino acids.